Presented here are 16 T cell receptor beta chains from one specimen sequenced in a study of blood T cells in healthy people across ages. The second PCR ran about 6 to 12 cycles with a sample-barcoded 5' primer and J-beta primers. Each CDR3 protein is one row after TCRdb ran MiXCR on the 5' RACE reads. The table shows hundreds of thousands of distinct CDR3 sequences, with approximately 29% occurring only once. The specimen was blood. The origin of the receptors is a woman of 80 years or more in good health.

In its sample, this clonotype was seen many times. The chain recombines TRBV18 with TRBJ1-2; D is undetermined. V shed 1 base and J shed 6 bases, with 18 bases lying between them. This CDR3 comprises 16 residues. Germline assignment: CDR1 KGHSH and CDR2 LQKENI. The CDR3 DNA reads TGTGCCAGCTCACCACTGGGTGCAAGGACTCAGGATGGCTACACCTTC. It encodes CASSPLGARTQDGYTF.

The chain recombines TRBV5-1 with TRBJ1-4, with 7 bases fitting TRBD1. The CDR3 is 14 amino acids. CDR1 is SGHRS and CDR2 is YFSETQ in the germline V gene. The V and J ends lost 5 bases and 8 bases, in that order; junction bases with no gene match: 9. This CDR3 is CASRSAGGREKLFF. The CDR3 DNA sequence: TGCGCCAGCAGATCTGCAGGGGGACGGGAAAAACTGTTTTTT.

This chain links TRBV2 with TRBJ2-5; no definite D call. This CDR3 has 15 amino acids. Germline V gene lookup returns CDR1 SNHLY and CDR2 FYNNEI. V was trimmed by 2 bases and J by 2 bases, leaving 12 bases between them. The CDR3 here is CASSETLLVQETQYF. The CDR3 DNA sequence: TGTGCCAGCAGTGAAACCCTATTGGTACAAGAGACCCAGTACTTC.

The V gene is TRBV5-1, the J gene TRBJ2-7, with 7 bases that match TRBD2. CDR1 is SGHRS, CDR2 YFSETQ, per germline. V dropped 6 bases and J dropped 7; count of bases not matched to a gene: 22. The CDR3 is 17 amino acids. For the CDR3, the DNA is TGCGCCAGCAATCCCACCCCCAAGGCTAGCGGTCTGGGTGAGCAGTACTTC. As protein: CASNPTPKASGLGEQYF.

In its sample, this clonotype was seen many times. The V and J genes are TRBV21-1 and TRBJ2-7; TRBD1 was called by the table and not checked on the DNA. TRBV21-1 is labeled a pseudogene. The CDR3 has 16 amino acids. CDR3 in DNA: TGTGCCAGCAGCTTCTCCCGGGACAGGGCGGCCTACGAGCAGTACTTC. Residues: CASSFSRDRAAYEQYF.

This clonotype appeared many times. The chain combines TRBV20-1 with TRBJ2-5; perhaps TRBD2 as D (7 bases). Germline V gene data show CDR1 as DFQATT and CDR2 as SNEGSKA (reference sequence). Between the trimmed V and J ends, which lost 5 bases and 5 bases, there was a span of 15 bases. The CDR3 runs 13 residues. DNA of the CDR3: TGCAGTGCTCTAGGGGGGGCCGGGGAGACCCAGTACTTC. Its translation is CSALGGAGETQYF.

The gene calls are TRBV6-2 or TRBV6-3 and TRBJ2-7; 9 bases match TRBD2. The J segment lost 7 bases and the V segment lost 5 bases, leaving 15 bases of the junction unmatched. Germline V CDR1 and CDR2: MNHEY, SVGEGT. CDR3 length equals 16 residues. CDR3 nucleotide sequence: TGTGCCAGCAGTACCCAAATAGCGGGGGCCTACAATGAGCAGTACTTC. Protein product: CASSTQIAGAYNEQYF.

This clonotype was detected ten times or more. The CDR3: CASSLTSDHYGYTF. The CDR3, as DNA: TGTGCCAGCAGCTTAACTTCAGACCACTATGGCTACACCTTC. The V gene is TRBV7-3, the J gene TRBJ1-2; no firm D call. V dropped 0 bases and J dropped 3 bases, with 8 bases sitting between them. Germline CDR1 reads SGHTA; CDR2 reads FQGTGA. The CDR3 spans 14 residues.

This clonotype was observed many times. The chain is built from TRBV6-1 and TRBJ2-1; TRBD2 agrees at 8 bases. With 2 bases clipped from V and 7 bases from J, the junction kept 7 bases outside the gene matches. Germline loops: CDR1 MNHNS, CDR2 SASEGT. The CDR3 length is 15 residues. CDR3 sequence (DNA): TGTGCCAGCAGTGAAAGTCGGGGGGGTCTAAATGAGCAGTTCTTC. It encodes CASSESRGGLNEQFF.

CDR3 in DNA: TGCAGTGCTAGAGATTGGACGCTGAATCAGCCCCAGCATTTT. Protein: CSARDWTLNQPQHF. The V and J genes are TRBV20-1 and TRBJ1-5; D is unclear. This CDR3 spans 14 amino acids. Trimming took off 0 bases at V and 4 bases at J, with 10 bases between the two ends. From germline, CDR1 is DFQATT and CDR2 SNEGSKA (reference sequence).

Comment on this clonotype: With a much larger clone just one base away, this may be a read error. The chain is built from TRBV7-2 and TRBJ1-2; D ambiguous. The germline V gene has CDR1 SGHTA and CDR2 FQGNSA. Trimming removed 5 bases at V and 3 bases at J, with 7 bases between. The CDR3 is made up of 12 amino acids. The DNA of the CDR3 is TGTGCCAGCAGCCGAGCTGACTATGGCTACACCTTC. Its protein product is CASSRADYGYTF.

The V gene is TRBV27, the J gene TRBJ1-1; 7 nucleotides agree with TRBD1. The CDR3 contains 15 residues. V shed 3 bases and J 0 bases; nucleotides not matched to a gene: 4. CDR1 MNHEY and CDR2 SMNVEV come from the germline V gene (reference sequence). CDR3 sequence reads: CASSLQGEVNTEAFF. CDR3 nucleotide sequence: TGTGCCAGCAGTTTGCAGGGGGAGGTGAACACTGAAGCTTTCTTT.

This clonotype was counted ten times or more. This sequence joins TRBV12-3 or TRBV12-4 and TRBJ1-2; D perhaps matches TRBD1 (5 bases). This CDR3 has 14 residues. Between the trimmed V and J ends, which lost 8 bases and 1 base, there was a span of 14 bases. The CDR3 loop is CASCDQGLNYGYTF. CDR3 nucleotide sequence: TGTGCCAGCTGTGACCAGGGACTTAACTATGGCTACACCTTC.

Many counts were recorded for this clonotype. The chain employs TRBV5-1 and TRBJ2-4; 8 bases match TRBD1. Germline assignment: CDR1 SGHRS and CDR2 YFSETQ. V was pared by 4 bases and J by 6 bases, with 3 bases of the junction left unmatched. This CDR3 spans 13 amino acids. The CDR3 protein is CASSRGQGNIQYF. The CDR3 coding sequence is TGCGCCAGCAGCCGCGGACAGGGAAACATTCAGTACTTC.

In its sample, this clonotype was seen a few times. The chain employs TRBV19 and TRBJ1-5; D might be TRBD1 (5 bases). The germline V and J ends were trimmed by 4 bases and 1 base, with 11 bases remaining between them. CDR3 length: 15 amino acids. Germline V gene sequence: CDR1 LNHDA, CDR2 SQIVND (reference sequence). The CDR3 DNA is TGTGCCAGTAGTACCCCGGGACGAAGCAATCAGCCCCAGCATTTT. Translating gives CASSTPGRSNQPQHF.

The gene calls are TRBV5-1 and TRBJ1-3, with TRBD1 matching over 7 bases. CDR3 length: 15 residues. The V and J ends lost 4 bases and 2 bases, in that order; junction bases with no gene match: 6. CDR1 SGHRS and CDR2 YFSETQ come from the germline V gene. In DNA form, the CDR3 reads TGCGCCAGCAGCGACGGACAGGCGGCTGGAAACACCATATATTTT. The encoded protein is CASSDGQAAGNTIYF.